Presented here are 10 T cell receptor beta chains from one specimen sequenced in a study of human T cells and chemical hapten exposure. Time point: pre-sensitization, week 0. Treatment noted: therapeutic diphenylcyclopropenone sensitization with weekly scalp DPC. Via MiXCR, TCRdb re-called the RACE reads, giving one row per CDR3 protein. In the table there are about 85,000 distinct CDR3 sequences, over 6.5% of which are singletons. Sample: whole blood, taken in connection with sensitization to the hapten diphenylcyclopropenone (DPC). The receptors stem from a man between 35 and 55 years old with alopecia areata. Some clones in this sample may be carry-over from other donors' samples.

This clonotype was seen at least ten times. V gene TRBV25-1 combines with J gene TRBJ2-1, with 8 bases identical to TRBD2. CDR3 length: 23 residues. Germline V gene data show CDR1 as MGHDK and CDR2 as SYGVNS. V gave up 1 base and J gave up 12 bases; unmatched junction bases: 35. This CDR3 reads CASSESIAGLGRASARGLSVQFF. In nucleotides, the CDR3 is TGTGCCAGCAGTGAATCCATAGCGGGGCTAGGTCGTGCTTCCGCGCGGGGCCTCTCCGTGCAGTTCTTC. Complete variable domain (other parts from reference TRBV25-1 and TRBJ2-1): EADIYQTPRYLVIGTGKKITLECSQTMGHDKMYWYQQDPGMELHLIHYSYGVNSTEKGDLSSESTVSRIRTEHFPLTLESARPSHTSQYLCASSESIAGLGRASARGLSVQFFGPGTRLTVL.

This clonotype was picked up a small number of times. The chain links TRBV5-6 to TRBJ2-7, with 10 bases lining up with TRBD1. V trimming: 6 bases; J trimming: 2 bases; junction bases outside the gene matches: 14. This CDR3 is 17 amino acids long. Germline V gene data show CDR1 as SGHDT and CDR2 as YYEEEE. CDR3 loop: CASTTTGGSYIAYEQYV. The CDR3 DNA sequence: TGTGCCAGCACCACGACAGGGGGCTCATACATCGCCTACGAGCAGTACGTC.

In its sample, this clonotype was seen many times. This CDR3 is CASSSREVSGNTIYF. The CDR3 DNA is TGTGCCAGCAGTTCCCGCGAAGTCTCTGGAAACACCATATATTTT. The rearrangement joins TRBV12-3 or TRBV12-4 to TRBJ1-3; D remains ambiguous. This CDR3 region has 15 residues. Deletions cut 4 bases from V and 0 bases from J, with 10 bases between.

The table lists this clonotype with many counts. The CDR3: CSARVNSGTYNEQFF. The CDR3 region has the DNA TGCAGTGCTAGAGTGAATAGCGGGACCTACAATGAGCAGTTCTTC. J is TRBJ2-1 and V is TRBV20-1, with 8 bases identical to TRBD2. Germline V lookup: CDR1 DFQATT, CDR2 SNEGSKA (reference sequence). After removal of 1 base from V and 2 bases from J, the junction contained 4 bases not matched to a gene. The CDR3 length is 15 residues.

In regard to this clonotype: A much larger clonotype is one base distant, so this may be a read error. The genes are TRBV29-1 and TRBJ2-4, with a tentative D call TRBD2 (6 bases). CDR1 and CDR2 from the germline V gene are SQVTM and ANQGSEA. This CDR3 has 13 residues. The germline V and J ends were trimmed by 2 bases and 5 bases, with 10 bases remaining between them. CDR3 residues: CSVEWRGENIQYF. CDR3 sequence (DNA): TGCAGCGTTGAATGGCGGGGAGAAAACATTCAGTACTTC.

This clonotype was found many times. The chain uses TRBV7-2 and TRBJ2-1; 9 bases align to TRBD2. The germline V gene encodes CDR1 SGHTA and CDR2 FQGNSA. This CDR3 comprises 15 residues. V was pared by 3 bases and J by 8 bases, with 8 bases of the junction left unmatched. The CDR3 here is CASSLVAGARDEQFF. As DNA, the CDR3 is TGTGCCAGCAGCTTGGTAGCGGGAGCTAGGGATGAGCAGTTCTTC.

This clonotype was seen a handful of times. The gene calls are TRBV28 and TRBJ2-7; 7 nucleotides align to TRBD1. V trimming: 6 bases; J trimming: 6 bases; junction bases outside the gene matches: 8. The germline V gene has CDR1 MDHEN and CDR2 SYDVKM. The CDR3 extends over 13 amino acids. The CDR3 sequence: CASRTGKSAEQYV. CDR3 DNA sequence: TGTGCCAGCAGGACAGGGAAATCAGCCGAGCAGTACGTC.

This chain links TRBV7-6 with TRBJ2-2; D is undetermined. V lost 4 bases and J lost 1, with 10 bases in between. This CDR3 is built from 15 residues. The germline CDR1 and CDR2 sequences are SGHVS and FNYEAQ. CDR3 protein: CASSYLSENTGELFF. In nucleotides, the CDR3 is TGTGCCAGCAGCTACCTGTCCGAGAACACCGGGGAGCTGTTTTTT.

The V gene is TRBV27, the J gene TRBJ2-7; 8 nucleotides line up with TRBD2. The V and J ends lost 5 bases and 0 bases, in that order; junction bases with no gene match: 6. The length of the CDR3 is 15 residues. Germline-derived CDR1 and CDR2 are MNHEY and SMNVEV (reference sequence). The CDR3: CASSREAGASYEQYV. The CDR3 DNA is TGTGCCAGCAGTCGTGAAGCGGGAGCCTCCTACGAGCAGTACGTC.

The chain links TRBV20-1 to TRBJ2-5; 13 bases agree with TRBD2. This CDR3 contains 15 residues. Germline V gene sequence: CDR1 DFQATT, CDR2 SNEGSKA (reference sequence). With V trimmed by 3 bases and J by 1 base, 2 bases remained unmatched. In DNA, the CDR3 is TGCAGTGCTAGGACTAGCGGGAGGTTCCAAGAGACCCAGTACTTC. Protein sequence: CSARTSGRFQETQYF.